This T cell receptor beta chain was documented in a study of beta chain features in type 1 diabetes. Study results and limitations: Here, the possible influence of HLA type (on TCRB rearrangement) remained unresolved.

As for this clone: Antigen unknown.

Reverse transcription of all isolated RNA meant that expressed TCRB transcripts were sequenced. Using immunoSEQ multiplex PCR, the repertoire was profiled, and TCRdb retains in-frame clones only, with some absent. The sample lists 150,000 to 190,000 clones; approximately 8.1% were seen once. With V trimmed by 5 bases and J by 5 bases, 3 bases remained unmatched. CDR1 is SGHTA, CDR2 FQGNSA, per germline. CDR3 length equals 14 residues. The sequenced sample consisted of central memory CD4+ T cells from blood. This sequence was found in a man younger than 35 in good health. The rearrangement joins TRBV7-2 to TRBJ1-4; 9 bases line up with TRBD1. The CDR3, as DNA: TGTGCCAGCAGCCCCGGGACAGGGAATGAAAAACTGTTTTTT. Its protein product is CASSPGTGNEKLFF.